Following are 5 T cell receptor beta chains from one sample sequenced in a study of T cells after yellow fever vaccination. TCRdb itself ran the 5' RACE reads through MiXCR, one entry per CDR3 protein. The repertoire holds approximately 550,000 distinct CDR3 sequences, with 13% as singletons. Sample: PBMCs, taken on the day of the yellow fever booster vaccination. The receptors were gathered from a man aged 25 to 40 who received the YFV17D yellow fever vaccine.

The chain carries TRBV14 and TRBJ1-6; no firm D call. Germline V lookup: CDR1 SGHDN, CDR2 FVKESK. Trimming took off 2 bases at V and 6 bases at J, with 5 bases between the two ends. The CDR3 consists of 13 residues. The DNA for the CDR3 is TGTGCCAGCAGCCAACGGATTAATTCACCCCTCCACTTT. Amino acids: CASSQRINSPLHF.

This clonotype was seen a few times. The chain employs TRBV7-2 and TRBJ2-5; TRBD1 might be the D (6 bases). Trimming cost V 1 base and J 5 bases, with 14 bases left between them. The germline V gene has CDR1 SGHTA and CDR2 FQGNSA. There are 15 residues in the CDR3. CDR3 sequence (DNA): TGTGCCAGCAGCTTAGGGCCCAACAGGGTGGAGACCCAGTACTTC. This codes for CASSLGPNRVETQYF. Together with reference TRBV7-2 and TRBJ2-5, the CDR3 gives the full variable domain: GAGVSQSPSNKVTEKGKDVELRCDPISGHTALYWYRQSLGQGLEFLIYFQGNSAPDKSGLPSDRFSAERTGGSVSTLTIQRTQQEDSAVYLCASSLGPNRVETQYFGPGTRLLVL.

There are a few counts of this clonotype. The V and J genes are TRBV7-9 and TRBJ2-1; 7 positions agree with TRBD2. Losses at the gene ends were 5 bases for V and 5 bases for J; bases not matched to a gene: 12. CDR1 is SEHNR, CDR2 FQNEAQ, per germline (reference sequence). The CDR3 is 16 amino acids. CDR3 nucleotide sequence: TGTGCCAGCAGCGCTCAGGGAGCGGGAAGCCACAATGAGCAGTTCTTC. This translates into CASSAQGAGSHNEQFF. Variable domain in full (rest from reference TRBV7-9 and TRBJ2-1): DTGVSQNPRHKITKRGQNVTFRCDPISEHNRLYWYRQTLGQGPEFLTYFQNEAQLEKSRLLSDRFSAERPKGSFSTLEIQRTEQGDSAMYLCASSAQGAGSHNEQFFGPGTRLTVL.

CDR3 sequence (DNA): TGTGCCAGCAGCCCAGAGGGGTTGAAGACCCAGTACTTC. Translation: CASSPEGLKTQYF. The chain recombines TRBV7-2 with TRBJ2-5, with D perhaps being TRBD1 or TRBD2 (5 bases each). The germline gives CDR1 SGHTA, CDR2 FQGNSA. The CDR3 spans 13 residues. V lost 5 bases, J lost 6 bases, and 13 bases lay in between.

In DNA form, the CDR3 reads TGTGCCAGCAGCTTAGCGAGCCAGGCCTTCGCCTCTGAAGCTTTCTTT. This translates into CASSLASQAFASEAFF. The chain combines TRBV7-6 with TRBJ1-1; no definite D call. The CDR3 runs 16 residues. V lost 0 bases and J 6 bases, leaving 17 bases between the germline ends. Germline loops: CDR1 SGHVS, CDR2 FNYEAQ. Full variable domain (missing parts from reference TRBV7-6 and TRBJ1-1): GAGVSQSPRYKVTKRGQDVALRCDPISGHVSLYWYRQALGQGPEFLTYFNYEAQQDKSGLPNDRFSAERPEGSISTLTIQRTEQRDSAMYRCASSLASQAFASEAFFGQGTRLTVV.